Listed here are 25 T cell receptor beta chains from one sample, sequenced in a study of T cells in Graves' hyperthyroidism and ophthalmopathy. Amplified TCR beta CDR3 regions came from RNA transcripts. The HTBI primer set served for first-round RT-PCR of the TCR CDR3. TCRdb called the multiplex PCR reads again in MiXCR, with one record for every CDR3 protein. The repertoire has a few hundred thousand distinct CDR3 sequences, roughly 15% of them found once; the top ten carry 5.3%. The sequenced material came from blood. The receptors were gathered from a woman in her late teens or twenties with Graves' hyperthyroidism.

This clonotype was recorded at least ten times. The J gene is TRBJ1-1, the V gene TRBV28; perhaps TRBD1 as D (5 bases). Germline CDR1 is MDHEN and CDR2 is SYDVKM. CDR3 length: 14 amino acids. Trimming pared 7 bases from V and 1 base from J, leaving 13 bases between. CDR3 coding DNA: TGTGCCAGCATTCTGGGGGACGGGAACACTGAAGCTTTCTTT. Amino acid sequence: CASILGDGNTEAFF.

This clonotype has a count of ten or more. The J gene is TRBJ2-1, the V gene TRBV2; 9 nucleotides align to TRBD2. CDR1 is SNHLY, CDR2 FYNNEI, per germline. The CDR3 has 14 residues. V was clipped by 6 bases and J by 7 bases; unmatched bases: 7. The CDR3 loop is CASSKAGGLNEQFF. The CDR3 DNA sequence: TGTGCCAGCAGCAAAGCGGGAGGCTTAAATGAGCAGTTCTTC.

CDR3 sequence reads: CASVLDGMVVNEQFF. The CDR3 DNA follows: TGTGCCAGCGTTCTTGACGGTATGGTTGTCAATGAGCAGTTCTTC. V is TRBV12-3 or TRBV12-4 and J is TRBJ2-1; D unclear. This CDR3 is 15 amino acids long. V dropped 8 bases and J dropped 6 bases, with 20 bases sitting between them.

This clonotype was detected many times. This chain connects TRBV27 to TRBJ1-1; D possibly corresponds to TRBD1 (5 bases). The CDR3 spans 19 residues. CDR1 MNHEY and CDR2 SMNVEV come from the germline V gene (reference sequence). V lost 1 base and J 0 bases, leaving 21 bases between the germline ends. This chain's CDR3 is CASSLYRLPGTAMNTEAFF. In DNA form, the CDR3 reads TGTGCCAGCAGTTTATACCGTCTCCCCGGGACGGCTATGAACACTGAAGCTTTCTTT.

The sample holds many counts of this clonotype. This chain connects TRBV12-3 or TRBV12-4 to TRBJ1-5; D gene unclear. The length of the CDR3 is 15 residues. Trimming took 3 bases from V and 1 from J, leaving 10 bases between them. Here the CDR3 DNA reads TGTGCCAGCAGTTTGGGCAGCTGGAGCAATCAGCCCCAGCATTTT. This sequence encodes CASSLGSWSNQPQHF.

This clonotype occurred once. The chain employs TRBV7-3 and TRBJ2-3; 10 nucleotides agree with TRBD2. CDR3 length: 17 residues. CDR1 and CDR2 from the germline V gene are SGHTA and FQGTGA. Unmatched junction bases numbered 8, after V lost 5 bases and J lost 0 bases. The CDR3 region is CASSLGLTSGSTDTQYF. The CDR3 nucleotides read TGTGCCAGCAGCCTAGGGTTGACTAGCGGGAGCACAGATACGCAGTATTTT.

This clonotype was seen ten or more times. The CDR3 nucleotides are TGTGCCAGCAGTTACACAGGGGGCCGGACTGAAGCTTTCTTT. Its translation is CASSYTGGRTEAFF. V is TRBV28 and J is TRBJ1-1; 9 positions match TRBD1. Germline CDR1 and CDR2: MDHEN and SYDVKM. The CDR3 consists of 14 residues. Germline trimming cut 4 bases from V and 5 bases from J; bases unmatched to any gene: 5.

There are many counts of this clonotype. The chain combines TRBV27 with TRBJ2-1, with TRBD1 matching over 9 bases. This CDR3 has 16 amino acids. Germline trimming cut 4 bases from V and 0 bases from J; bases unmatched to any gene: 4. Germline CDR1 is MNHEY and CDR2 is SMNVEV (reference sequence). CDR3 amino acids: CASSSGQGISYNEQFF. DNA of the CDR3: TGTGCCAGCAGTTCCGGACAGGGGATCTCCTACAATGAGCAGTTCTTC.

The rearrangement uses TRBV20-1 and TRBJ2-7; D is undetermined. Near its end, the DNA agrees better with TRBJ2-1, so the J call may be wrong. In germline, CDR1 is DFQATT, CDR2 SNEGSKA (reference sequence). This CDR3 contains 14 residues. This CDR3 reads CSASPRVFPYEQFF. The CDR3 DNA reads as TGCAGTGCTAGTCCCCGGGTCTTTCCCTACGAGCAGTTCTTC.

This clonotype has a count of ten or more. The rearrangement links TRBV6-1 to TRBJ2-5; D perhaps matches TRBD1 (6 bases). The CDR3 runs to 14 residues. CDR1 and CDR2 from the germline V gene are MNHNS and SASEGT. Trimming left V 7 bases short and J 1 base short, with 13 bases between. The CDR3 loop reads CASNPRGIQETQYF. The CDR3 nucleotides are TGTGCCAGCAACCCCAGGGGAATCCAAGAGACCCAGTACTTC.

This clonotype was observed at least ten times. J is TRBJ1-2 and V is TRBV7-8; possibly TRBD1 for D (5 bases). V was shortened by 5 bases and J by 7 bases, with 11 bases between the two germline ends. Germline assignment: CDR1 SGHVS and CDR2 FQNEAQ. The CDR3 is made up of 12 amino acids. CDR3 protein: CASSIQGGGYTF. CDR3 sequence (DNA): TGTGCCAGCAGCATCCAGGGTGGTGGCTACACCTTC.

This clonotype was found many times. The chain is built from TRBV12-5 and TRBJ1-1; D not certain. This CDR3 has 13 residues. The germline gives CDR1 LGHNT, CDR2 FRNRAP. Trimming stripped 0 bases from V and 5 bases from J, with 7 bases between. CDR3 sequence (DNA): TGTGCTAGTGGTTTGGTACTGGGAACTGAAGCTTTCTTT. This sequence encodes CASGLVLGTEAFF.

This clonotype was seen ten or more times. This chain links TRBV7-2 with TRBJ1-2, with D possibly matching TRBD1 (5 bases). The V end was cut by 0 bases, the J end by 2 bases, with 10 bases between. In germline, CDR1 is SGHTA, CDR2 FQGNSA. The CDR3 has 15 amino acids. DNA of the CDR3: TGTGCCAGCAGCTTAGCCGGGACGCCAAACTATGGCTACACCTTC. This sequence encodes CASSLAGTPNYGYTF.

Many counts were recorded for this clonotype. The chain is built from TRBV11-2 and TRBJ2-3; 8 bases map to TRBD1. V lost 5 bases to trimming and J lost 0 bases; unmatched junction nucleotides: 4. Germline V gene data show CDR1 as SGHAT and CDR2 as FQNNGV. The CDR3 is 15 residues long. The CDR3 DNA reads TGTGCCAGCAGCCGGACAGGGACTAGCACAGATACGCAGTATTTT. It is translated as CASSRTGTSTDTQYF.

This clonotype was detected ten times or more. CDR3 amino acids: CASSPRTPLAKNIQYF. The CDR3 DNA sequence: TGTGCCAGCAGCCCGCGGACCCCGCTAGCCAAAAACATTCAGTACTTC. V and J are TRBV7-2 and TRBJ2-4; D remains ambiguous. CDR3 size: 16 residues. Trimming left V 5 bases short and J 0 bases short, with 14 bases between. The germline CDR1 and CDR2 sequences are SGHTA and FQGNSA.

This clonotype has a count of ten or more. Here the CDR3 DNA reads TGTGCCAGCAGCAAGACCCGGGACACCTACAATGAGCAGTTCTTC. This sequence encodes CASSKTRDTYNEQFF. V is TRBV7-2 and J is TRBJ2-1; D is perhaps TRBD1 (6 bases). V was trimmed by 5 bases and J by 2 bases, leaving 13 bases between them. The CDR3 sequence is 15 residues long. Germline loops: CDR1 SGHTA, CDR2 FQGNSA. Supplemented by reference TRBV7-2 and TRBJ2-1, the full variable domain reads GAGVSQSPSNKVTEKGKDVELRCDPISGHTALYWYRQSLGQGLEFLIYFQGNSAPDKSGLPSDRFSAERTGGSVSTLTIQRTQQEDSAVYLCASSKTRDTYNEQFFGPGTRLTVL.

This clonotype was seen repeatedly, ten times or more. This chain uses TRBV2 with TRBJ1-4; D is uncertain. This CDR3 has 16 amino acids. Between the trimmed V and J ends, which lost 3 bases and 1 base, there was a span of 12 bases. Germline V gene data show CDR1 as SNHLY and CDR2 as FYNNEI. CDR3 nucleotide sequence: TGTGCCAGCAGTGACGGAGGGTTCAGAACTAATGAAAAACTGTTTTTT. It specifies CASSDGGFRTNEKLFF.

The gene calls are TRBV6-1 and TRBJ2-1, with no clear D. The CDR3 is 12 amino acids. Trimming cost V 6 bases and J 5 bases, with 8 bases left between them. Germline V gene lookup returns CDR1 MNHNS and CDR2 SASEGT. The CDR3 loop reads CASRGINNEQFF. The CDR3 DNA reads TGTGCCAGCAGAGGGATCAACAATGAGCAGTTCTTC.

V usage is TRBV6-2 or TRBV6-3 and J usage is TRBJ1-1; perhaps TRBD1 as D (5 bases). V lost 5 bases, J lost 4 bases, and 20 bases lay in between. The germline CDR1 and CDR2 sequences are MNHEY and SVGEGT. The length of the CDR3 is 16 residues. For the CDR3, the DNA is TGTGCCAGCAGTCCCAACCCAGGGTTGGGGTCCACTGAAGCTTTCTTT. This translates into CASSPNPGLGSTEAFF.

Ten or more counts support this clonotype. The chain links TRBV7-8 to TRBJ1-5, with 7 nucleotides matching TRBD1. The CDR3 sequence is 15 residues long. J was trimmed by 5 bases and V by 5 bases; bases with no gene match: 9. Germline loops: CDR1 SGHVS, CDR2 FQNEAQ. The CDR3 DNA reads TGTGCCAGCAGCCGTACTGACAGGGACGATCAGCCCCAGCATTTT. Translation gives CASSRTDRDDQPQHF.

Many counts were recorded for this clonotype. This rearrangement joins TRBV12-3 or TRBV12-4 to TRBJ2-1; D assignment may be TRBD1 or TRBD2 (5 bases each). The CDR3 loop spans 13 amino acids. V dropped 5 bases and J dropped 7 bases, with 12 bases sitting between them. CDR3 sequence reads: CASSPGPLNEQFF. CDR3 DNA sequence: TGTGCCAGCAGTCCGGGACCCTTGAATGAGCAGTTCTTC.

This clonotype was observed at least ten times. The genes are TRBV5-1 and TRBJ1-1, with TRBD1 as a possible D gene (5 bases). V dropped 1 base and J dropped 4 bases, with 17 bases sitting between them. The length of the CDR3 is 16 residues. The V gene's germline CDR1 is SGHRS and CDR2 YFSETQ. The CDR3 loop is CASSLLEQATGTEAFF. Written as DNA, the CDR3 is TGCGCCAGCAGCTTGCTTGAACAGGCCACAGGCACTGAAGCTTTCTTT.

This clonotype was found many times. The chain joins TRBV5-1 to TRBJ2-7, with D maybe TRBD2 (6 bases). Trimming stripped 0 bases from V and 4 bases from J, with 11 bases between. This CDR3 comprises 14 residues. The V gene's germline CDR1 is SGHRS and CDR2 YFSETQ. CDR3 nucleotides: TGCGCCAGCAGCTTGGAAGGGACTGAATACGAGCAGTACTTC. Its protein product is CASSLEGTEYEQYF. Full variable domain (outside the CDR3, taken from reference TRBV5-1 and TRBJ2-7): KAGVTQTPRYLIKTRGQQVTLSCSPISGHRSVSWYQQTPGQGLQFLFEYFSETQRNKGNFPGRFSGRQFSNSRSEMNVSTLELGDSALYLCASSLEGTEYEQYFGPGTRLTVT.

The chain is built from TRBV5-1 and TRBJ1-1; D unclear. The CDR3 length is 14 residues. From germline, CDR1 is SGHRS and CDR2 YFSETQ. V was cut by 1 base and J by 0 bases, with 7 bases left in between. CDR3 protein: CASSLPALNTEAFF. The CDR3 DNA is TGCGCCAGCAGCTTGCCTGCCTTGAACACTGAAGCTTTCTTT.

The chain links TRBV30 to TRBJ2-6; D remains ambiguous. Deletions cut 0 bases from V and 4 bases from J, with 4 bases between. Germline values: CDR1 GTSNPN, CDR2 SVGIG (reference sequence). CDR3 length: 13 residues. The CDR3 region is CAWSVRGANVLTF. CDR3 in DNA: TGTGCCTGGAGTGTACGCGGGGCCAACGTCCTGACTTTC.